This TCR beta chain was captured by sequencing in a study of liver allograft versus peripheral blood T cells. Overall study: The authors compared T cell receptor repertoires in transplanted livers with those in the peripheral blood of recipients.

About this clonotype: The target antigen is unknown.

TCRdb passed the reads through MiXCR, listing each CDR3 protein once. This sample has about 3,500 distinct CDR3 sequences, with 13% to 15% found just once. Study-level points and caveats: Peripheral blood T cell receptor repertoires reportedly differed from those found within liver allografts.

The receptor's source is a human patient who had a liver transplant. Some T cells may trace back to the graft donor.

CDR3 nucleotides: TGCGCCAGCAGCCCCCCAGACTCTGGAAACACCATATATTTT. Amino acids: CASSPPDSGNTIYF. The chain employs TRBV5-1 and TRBJ1-3; D is unresolved. CDR3 length: 14 residues. Germline V CDR1 and CDR2: SGHRS, YFSETQ. Trimming took off 4 bases at V and 0 bases at J, with 8 bases between the two ends.